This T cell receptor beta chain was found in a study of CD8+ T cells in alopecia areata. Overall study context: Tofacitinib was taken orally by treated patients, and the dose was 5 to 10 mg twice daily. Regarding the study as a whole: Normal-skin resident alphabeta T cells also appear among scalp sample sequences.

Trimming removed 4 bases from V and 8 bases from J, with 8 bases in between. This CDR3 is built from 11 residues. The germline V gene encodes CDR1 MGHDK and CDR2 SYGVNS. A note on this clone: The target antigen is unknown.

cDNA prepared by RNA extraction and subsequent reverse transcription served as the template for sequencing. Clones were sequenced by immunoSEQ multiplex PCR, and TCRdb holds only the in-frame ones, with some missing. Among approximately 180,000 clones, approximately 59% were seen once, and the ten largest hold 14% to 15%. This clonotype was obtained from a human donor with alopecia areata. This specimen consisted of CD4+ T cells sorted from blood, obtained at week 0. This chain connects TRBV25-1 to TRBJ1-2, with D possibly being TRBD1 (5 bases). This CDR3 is CASSGDFGYTF. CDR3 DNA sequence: TGTGCCAGCAGTGGGGACTTCGGCTACACCTTC.